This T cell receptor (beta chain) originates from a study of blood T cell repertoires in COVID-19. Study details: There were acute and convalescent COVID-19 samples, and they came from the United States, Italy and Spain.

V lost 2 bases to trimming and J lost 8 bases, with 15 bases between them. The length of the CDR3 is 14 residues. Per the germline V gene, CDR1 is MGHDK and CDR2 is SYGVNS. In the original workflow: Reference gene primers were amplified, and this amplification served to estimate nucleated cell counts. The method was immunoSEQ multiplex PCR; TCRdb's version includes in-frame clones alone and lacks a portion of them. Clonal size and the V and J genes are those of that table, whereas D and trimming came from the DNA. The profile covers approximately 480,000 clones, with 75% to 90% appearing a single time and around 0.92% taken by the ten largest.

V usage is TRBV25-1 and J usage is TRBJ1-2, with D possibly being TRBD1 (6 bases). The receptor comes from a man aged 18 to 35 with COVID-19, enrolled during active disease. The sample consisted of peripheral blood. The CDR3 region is CASSEGNRDDGYTF. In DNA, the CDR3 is TGTGCCAGCAGTGAAGGGAACAGGGACGACGGCTACACCTTC.